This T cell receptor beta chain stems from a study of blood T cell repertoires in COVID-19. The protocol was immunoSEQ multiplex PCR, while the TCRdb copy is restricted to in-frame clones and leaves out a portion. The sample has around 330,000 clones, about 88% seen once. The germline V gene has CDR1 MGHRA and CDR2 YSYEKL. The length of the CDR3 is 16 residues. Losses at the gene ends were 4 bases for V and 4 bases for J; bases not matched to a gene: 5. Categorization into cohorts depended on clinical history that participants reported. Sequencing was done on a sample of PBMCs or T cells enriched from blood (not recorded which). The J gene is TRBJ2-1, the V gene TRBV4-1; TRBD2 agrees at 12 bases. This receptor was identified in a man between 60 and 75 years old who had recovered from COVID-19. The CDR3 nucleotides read TGCGCCAGCAGCCCGCCTAGCGGGAGGGATTACAATGAGCAGTTCTTC. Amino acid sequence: CASSPPSGRDYNEQFF.